The 16 T cell receptor beta chains below were found in one sample sequenced in a study of neurological immune-mediated disorders (dated by TCRdb to about 2019). The library was generated by 5' RACE. TCRdb lists the instrument as Illumina HiSeq 2500. TCRdb reanalyzed the raw reads on its own, using fastp at Q25 for trimming and MiXCR for clone calling, and kept in-frame beta chains. Duplicate CDR3 protein sequences are folded into a single record with the most common DNA and genes. Counted in this sample were around 94,000 distinct CDR3 sequences; around 3.3% of them appeared once. Together, the top ten hold roughly 6% of the sample. Sequenced input: PBMCs. These receptor sequences come from a woman under 30 with multiple sclerosis.

This clonotype showed up many times. V and J are TRBV7-9 and TRBJ2-1; 10 bases match TRBD1. Germline CDR1 SEHNR, CDR2 FQNEAQ (reference sequence). The CDR3 length is 15 residues. V lost 3 bases, J lost 10 bases, and 9 bases stayed unmatched. CDR3 residues: CASSFYLPGQGEQFF. In DNA form, the CDR3 reads TGTGCCAGCAGCTTCTACCTTCCGGGACAGGGGGAGCAGTTCTTC.

The sample holds a few counts of this clonotype. This chain uses TRBV18 with TRBJ1-1; the D gene is possibly TRBD1 (6 bases). The CDR3 contains 16 residues. Germline CDR1 is KGHSH and CDR2 is LQKENI. V was cut by 2 bases and J by 0 bases, with 13 bases left in between. The CDR3 region has the DNA TGTGCCAGCTCACCAGTCAGGGGCCCTATGAACACTGAAGCTTTCTTT. Translated, it gives CASSPVRGPMNTEAFF.

This clonotype was counted only a few times. The chain links TRBV18 to TRBJ1-3; TRBD1 matches at 7 bases. The CDR3 runs 15 residues. The J segment lost 3 bases and the V segment lost 6 bases, leaving 8 bases of the junction unmatched. Germline CDR1 is KGHSH and CDR2 is LQKENI. The CDR3 DNA reads as TGTGCCAGCTCCCAGGGACAGACGTATGGAAACACCATATATTTT. This translates into CASSQGQTYGNTIYF.

In this sample, this clonotype turned up many times. The chain employs TRBV20-1 and TRBJ2-4; D not certain. The V gene lost 4 bases and the J gene lost 0 bases, with 7 bases spanning the gap. The CDR3 covers 13 residues. The germline CDR1 and CDR2 sequences are DFQATT and SNEGSKA (reference sequence). This CDR3 is CSATALAKNIQYF. The DNA of the CDR3 is TGCAGTGCTACCGCGTTAGCCAAAAACATTCAGTACTTC.

This clonotype was seen at least ten times. V and J are TRBV6-2 or TRBV6-3 and TRBJ1-2; 8 nucleotides line up with TRBD1. CDR3 length: 15 amino acids. Trimming removed 5 bases from V and 4 bases from J; junction bases left unmatched: 9. CDR1 is MNHEY and CDR2 is SVGEGT in the germline V gene. This chain's CDR3 is CASSLGQANLYGYTF. The CDR3 nucleotides read TGTGCCAGCAGTCTGGGACAGGCCAATCTCTATGGCTACACCTTC.

At least ten counts were recorded for this clonotype. The rearrangement uses TRBV12-3 or TRBV12-4 and TRBJ1-1; no firm D call. The length of the CDR3 is 14 residues. The V end lost 3 bases, the J end lost 1 base, and 9 bases lay between the germline ends. For the CDR3, the DNA is TGTGCCAGCAGTTTTTCTACACAGAACACTGAAGCTTTCTTT. It encodes CASSFSTQNTEAFF.

This clonotype was observed a handful of times. The rearrangement links TRBV20-1 to TRBJ1-5; 7 bases align to TRBD1. V lost 5 bases and J lost 5; bases outside the gene matches: 3. Germline V gives CDR1 DFQATT, CDR2 SNEGSKA (reference sequence). This CDR3 has 12 residues. The CDR3 nucleotides read TGCAGTGCTGACAGGGCGGATCAGCCCCAGCATTTT. Protein: CSADRADQPQHF.

This clonotype was counted between two and nine times. The chain's CDR3 is CASSLNRGSNQPQHF. CDR3 nucleotide sequence: TGTGCCAGCAGTTTGAACAGGGGGAGCAATCAGCCCCAGCATTTT. This chain joins TRBV28 and TRBJ1-5; 8 bases line up with TRBD1. The germline V gene encodes CDR1 MDHEN and CDR2 SYDVKM. This CDR3 region has 15 residues. Trimming took 3 bases from V and 1 from J; bases not matched to a gene: 2.

This clonotype came up many times. This rearrangement joins TRBV7-2 to TRBJ2-1, with D tentatively TRBD1 or TRBD2 (5 bases each). CDR1 is SGHTA and CDR2 is FQGNSA in the germline V gene. The germline V and J ends were trimmed by 5 bases and 4 bases, with 12 bases remaining between them. The CDR3 length is 14 residues. The DNA for the CDR3 is TGTGCCAGCAGCGTACGGGGACCTTACAATGAGCAGTTCTTC. Protein sequence: CASSVRGPYNEQFF.

This clonotype was picked up many times. The chain has TRBV3-1 and TRBJ2-1, with 8 bases aligning to TRBD2. Germline V lookup: CDR1 LGHDT, CDR2 YNNKEL (reference sequence). With 4 bases clipped from V and 8 bases from J, the junction kept 4 bases outside the gene matches. This CDR3 region has 13 residues. The DNA for the CDR3 is TGTGCCAGCAGCCCGGGACTAGAAGATGAGCAGTTCTTC. Its protein is CASSPGLEDEQFF.

There are a few counts of this clonotype. This chain joins TRBV9 and TRBJ1-4, with unresolved D. V lost 3 bases to trimming and J lost 8 bases, with 14 bases between them. Germline CDR1 reads SGDLS; CDR2 reads YYNGEE. The CDR3 is made up of 14 amino acids. This CDR3 is CASSEEGYREKLFF. DNA for the CDR3: TGTGCCAGCAGCGAGGAAGGGTATCGGGAAAAACTGTTTTTT.

This clonotype was observed many times. The chain employs TRBV6-5 and TRBJ1-1; 9 bases fit TRBD1. The CDR3 contains 16 residues. Germline assignment: CDR1 MNHEY and CDR2 SVGAGI. V lost 6 bases to trimming and J lost 1 base; unmatched junction nucleotides: 9. The CDR3 DNA sequence: TGTGCCAGCAGATCGGACAGGGGCGTTCGGAACACTGAAGCTTTCTTT. Its protein product is CASRSDRGVRNTEAFF.

This clonotype was seen many times. The chain recombines TRBV29-1 with TRBJ2-3; 7 nucleotides agree with TRBD2. Trimming at V came to 3 bases and at J to 0 bases, leaving 3 bases not matched to a gene. This CDR3 region has 14 residues. The germline V gene has CDR1 SQVTM and CDR2 ANQGSEA. This chain's CDR3 is CSVEGSGSTDTQYF. CDR3 coding DNA: TGCAGCGTTGAGGGTAGCGGGAGCACAGATACGCAGTATTTT.

This clonotype was observed at least ten times. The genes are TRBV5-6 and TRBJ1-2; D uncertain. The CDR3 is 14 amino acids. Trimming removed 2 bases from V and 4 bases from J, with 12 bases in between. The V gene's germline CDR1 is SGHDT and CDR2 YYEEEE. The CDR3 DNA reads TGTGCCAGCAGCTTTTCCGCCCTCCCCTATGGCTACACCTTC. Its translation is CASSFSALPYGYTF. Full variable domain (missing parts from reference TRBV5-6 and TRBJ1-2): DAGVTQSPTHLIKTRGQQVTLRCSPKSGHDTVSWYQQALGQGPQFIFQYYEEEERQRGNFPDRFSGHQFPNYSSELNVNALLLGDSALYLCASSFSALPYGYTFGSGTRLTVV.

This clonotype was observed many times. This chain connects TRBV5-6 to TRBJ2-2; D uncertain. Trimming shortened V by 4 bases and J by 4 bases, and 5 bases separated the two germline ends. The length of the CDR3 is 12 residues. The germline gives CDR1 SGHDT, CDR2 YYEEEE. The CDR3 here is CASSTLTGELFF. CDR3 DNA: TGTGCCAGCAGCACCCTCACCGGGGAGCTGTTTTTT.

There are many counts of this clonotype. The chain couples TRBV6-5 to TRBJ2-3; 7 bases align to TRBD2. The CDR3 is 17 residues long. Germline CDR1 reads MNHEY; CDR2 reads SVGAGI. J lost 2 bases, V lost 2 bases, and 10 bases had no gene match. The CDR3 nucleotides read TGTGCCAGCAGTTACGCGCTAGCGGAGACCCTCACAGATACGCAGTATTTT. The encoded protein is CASSYALAETLTDTQYF.